Listed below are T cell receptor beta chains from one sample, sequenced in a study of blood T cell repertoires in COVID-19. The assay was immunoSEQ multiplex PCR, and TCRdb's table has in-frame clones only and misses some. The sample records over 90,000 clones, around 67% being singletons. The sample consisted of peripheral blood. The receptors were gathered from a man between 65 and 85 years old with COVID-19, enrolled during active disease. Both conserved end residues are part of each CDR3. Each record gives: clone size, J gene, CDR3 length, D gene, V gene, CDR3 DNA, CDR3 protein. D genes are given only for firm matches. Clone size is stated in some rows and not others, as once, few, many or a class when expanded.

-	TRBJ1-1	14	TRBD1	TRBV5-4	TGTGCCAGCAGCCCTGGACAGGCTACGACTGAAGCTTTCTTT	CASSPGQATTEAFF
-	TRBJ2-7	14	TRBD2	TRBV7-2	TGTGCCAGCAGCCAAACTAGCGGGAGCTACGAGCAGTACTTC	CASSQTSGSYEQYF
-	TRBJ2-5	17	TRBD2	TRBV19	TGTGCCAGTAGTATTCGGGCTAGCGGGAGGGCTGGAGAGACCCAGTACTTC	CASSIRASGRAGETQYF
-	TRBJ1-1	13	TRBD1	TRBV6-6	TGTGCCAGCAGTTGGGGACAGGAGGGTGAAGCTTTCTTT	CASSWGQEGEAFF
-	TRBJ2-3	16	-	TRBV9	TGTGCCAGCAGCGCACTCGGGACATCCAGCACAGATACGCAGTATTTT	CASSALGTSSTDTQYF
few	TRBJ1-4	15	-	TRBV6-1	TGTGCCAGCAGTGAAGCGTGGGGGCGGATCGGAAAACTGTTTTTT	CASSEAWGRIGKLFF
-	TRBJ2-5	16	-	TRBV18	TGTGCCAGCTCACTTATCGGACAGATCGGTCCGGAGACCCAGTACTTC	CASSLIGQIGPETQYF
few	TRBJ1-4	14	-	TRBV9	TGTGCCAGCAGCGATCCTCTTGCTAATGAAAAACTGTTTTTT	CASSDPLANEKLFF
-	TRBJ2-5	11	TRBD2	TRBV6-5	TGTGCCAGCAGCGCGAGCGGGGCCCAGTACTTC	CASSASGAQYF
-	TRBJ2-2	15	TRBD1	TRBV10-3	TGTGCCATCAGTCCGGGACAGGGTATCACCGGGGAGCTGTTTTTT	CAISPGQGITGELFF
-	TRBJ1-2	12	-	TRBV7-2	TGTGCCAGCAGCCAAGGGGTTGGCGGCTACACCTTC	CASSQGVGGYTF
many	TRBJ1-2	11	-	TRBV28	TGTGCCAGCAGACGGGGGTTTGGCTACACCTTC	CASRRGFGYTF
-	TRBJ1-5	13	-	TRBV30	TGTGCCTGGAGCCGCGGGCAGAATCAGCCCCAGCATTTT	CAWSRGQNQPQHF
-	TRBJ2-1	14	TRBD2	TRBV2	TGTGCCAGCAGAGTAGCGGGAGCCAGTGGAGTGCAGTTCTTC	CASRVAGASGVQFF
-	TRBJ2-1	14	TRBD2	TRBV3-1/TRBV3-2	TGTGCCAGCAGCCAAGATCGGACTAGCAGGGAGCAGTTCTTC	CASSQDRTSREQFF
few	TRBJ1-2	13	-	TRBV6-5	TGTGCCAGCACCCCCCGGGACACCCATGGCTACACCTTC	CASTPRDTHGYTF
-	TRBJ2-6	18	TRBD1	TRBV28	TGTGCCAGCACCATCCCACAGGGGAATAGATCTGGGGCCAACGTCCTGACTTTC	CASTIPQGNRSGANVLTF
once	TRBJ2-6	18	TRBD2	TRBV19	TGTGCCAGTAGTATGCGGGAGGGCCTCCTAGTTGGGGCCAACGTCCTGACTTTC	CASSMREGLLVGANVLTF
-	TRBJ2-4	15	-	TRBV4-3	TGCGCCAGCAGCCTAACAGGCGACGCCAAAAACATTCAGTACTTC	CASSLTGDAKNIQYF
-	TRBJ1-2	16	-	TRBV3-1/TRBV3-2	TGTGCCAGCAGCCACCCTATGCCCAGGGGCATCTATGGCTACACCTTC	CASSHPMPRGIYGYTF
-	TRBJ2-1	16	TRBD2	TRBV4-1	TGCGCCAGCAGCCAAGTCGACCGGGACTACTACAATGAGCAGTTCTTC	CASSQVDRDYYNEQFF
-	TRBJ1-3	16	-	TRBV7-2	TGTGCCAGCAGCCCGTTCGGGGAGGCCGCTGGAAACACCATATATTTT	CASSPFGEAAGNTIYF
-	TRBJ2-5	15	TRBD1	TRBV10-3	TGTGCCATCAGTGAGCCGGACAGGGGCTGGGAGACCCAGTACTTC	CAISEPDRGWETQYF
-	TRBJ2-1	15	TRBD1	TRBV7-8	TGTGCCAGCAGCTTAGGGGGACAGGGGGGAGGTGAGCAGTTCTTC	CASSLGGQGGGEQFF
few	TRBJ2-1	15	TRBD2	TRBV28	TGTGCCAGCAGTTTATTCAGCGGGAGTGGAAATGAGCAGTTCTTC	CASSLFSGSGNEQFF
-	TRBJ2-2	14	-	TRBV5-1	TGCGCCAGCAGCCCGGCGGCGAGCACCGGGGAGCTGTTTTTT	CASSPAASTGELFF
-	TRBJ1-1	15	-	TRBV15	TGTGCCACCAGCAGAGCGGTGGGGACTTACACTGAAGCTTTCTTT	CATSRAVGTYTEAFF
-	TRBJ2-5	13	-	TRBV7-9	TGTGCCAGCGAAGGACGGACTCAAGAGACCCAGTACTTC	CASEGRTQETQYF
-	TRBJ1-1	13	TRBD1	TRBV2	TGTGCCAGCATCACAGGGGGAAGGACTGAAGCTTTCTTT	CASITGGRTEAFF
-	TRBJ1-1	14	-	TRBV5-1	TGCGCCAGCATAAAGGCAGGTGAGAACACTGAAGCTTTCTTT	CASIKAGENTEAFF
-	TRBJ1-1	14	TRBD1	TRBV5-5	TGTGCCAGCAGCTTCAGGACAGGGAACACTGAAGCTTTCTTT	CASSFRTGNTEAFF